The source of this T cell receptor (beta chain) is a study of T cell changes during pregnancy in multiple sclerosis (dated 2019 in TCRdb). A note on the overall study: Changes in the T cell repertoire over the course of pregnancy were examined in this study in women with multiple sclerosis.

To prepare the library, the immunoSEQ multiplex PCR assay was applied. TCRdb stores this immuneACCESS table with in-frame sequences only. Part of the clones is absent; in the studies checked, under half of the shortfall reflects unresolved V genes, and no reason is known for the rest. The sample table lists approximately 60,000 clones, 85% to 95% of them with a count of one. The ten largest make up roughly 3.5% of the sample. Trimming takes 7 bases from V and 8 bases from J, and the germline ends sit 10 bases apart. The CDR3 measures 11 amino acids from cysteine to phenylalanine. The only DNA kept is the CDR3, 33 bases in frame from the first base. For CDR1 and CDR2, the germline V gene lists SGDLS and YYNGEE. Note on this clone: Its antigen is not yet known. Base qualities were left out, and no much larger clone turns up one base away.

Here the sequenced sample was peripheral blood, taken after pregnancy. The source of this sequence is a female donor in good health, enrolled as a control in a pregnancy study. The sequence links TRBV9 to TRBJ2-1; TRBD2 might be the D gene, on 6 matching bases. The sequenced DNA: TGTGCCAGCGGAGGGCCCTATGAGCAGTTCTTC. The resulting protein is CASGGPYEQFF. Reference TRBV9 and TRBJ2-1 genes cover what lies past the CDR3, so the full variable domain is DSGVTQTPKHLITATGQRVTLRCSPRSGDLSVYWYQQSLDQGLQFLIQYYNGEERAKGNILERFSAQQFPDLHSELNLSSLELGDSALYFCASGGPYEQFFGPGTRLTVL.